This T cell receptor (beta chain) was sequenced in a study of regulatory T cells in long-lasting Graves disease. Study information: Graves' cases, newly diagnosed, had used antithyroid drugs under 3 months.

Deletions cut 3 bases from V and 2 bases from J, with 10 bases between. Looked up from germline, CDR1 is SEHNR and CDR2 is FQNEAQ (reference sequence). There are 14 residues in the CDR3. Documented time point: newly diagnosed GD, antithyroid drugs for less than 3 months. Generation of the TCR library employed RNA extracted from PBMCs. This clonotype has just a few counts. The antigen remains unidentified. Broader study findings: With a small sample size, accuracy may have been reduced.

Libraries of TCR beta came from iRepertoire HTBI primers plus Arm-PCR of CDR3 regions. MiXCR was run by TCRdb on the multiplex PCR reads, yielding one entry per CDR3 protein. In the table there are some 450,000 distinct CDR3 sequences, approximately 16% of which are singletons. This same sample was also part of a study on T cells in Graves' hyperthyroidism and ophthalmopathy.

Sample: peripheral blood mononuclear cells (PBMCs), taken at new diagnosis, from a patient treated with antithyroid drugs. The TCR originated in a woman aged 30 to 39 with Graves disease. The chain uses TRBV7-9 and TRBJ1-1; D remains unclear. The CDR3 bases are TGTGCCAGCAGCTTTGAGGGTCCCAACACTGAAGCTTTCTTT. Protein sequence: CASSFEGPNTEAFF.